This T cell receptor beta chain emerged from a study of T cell responses to AZD1222 COVID-19 vaccine. Study-level information: Second-dose recipients at about 4 or about 12 weeks were treated as one pooled group.

Per germline, CDR1 LGHNA and CDR2 YNFKEQ. Trimming shortened V by 0 bases and J by 5 bases, and 4 bases separated the two germline ends. The CDR3 runs 12 residues. Clones were read by immunoSEQ multiplex PCR, and TCRdb kept only the in-frame ones, dropping some. The sample has some 130,000 clones; roughly 93% are singletons. Study-wide findings and caveats: Reports indicate that nearly half of spike-specific TCRs are directed at unmutated variant regions. Only a handful of people who got AZD1222 tested seropositive at baseline.

Note on this clone: The antigen remains unidentified.

The origin of this receptor is an adult in good health. The rearrangement links TRBV4-2 to TRBJ1-2; no clear D. The sample here was peripheral blood, taken on day 0 of AZD1222 vaccination. The CDR3 nucleotides are TGTGCCAGCAGCCAAGACCAGTATGGCTACACCTTC. Encoded protein: CASSQDQYGYTF.